The entry below describes one T cell receptor beta chain. The sample comes from a study of blood T cell repertoires in COVID-19. How the authors handled the data: Counts of nucleated cells, estimated from reference gene primer amplification, were obtained. TCRdb keeps only in-frame clones here, not all; method: immunoSEQ multiplex PCR. V and J calls and clone size are given by that table; D and trimming were obtained from the DNA. The data hold about 230,000 clones, with roughly 84% observed a single time. This CDR3 has 15 residues. Germline values: CDR1 MNHNY, CDR2 SVGAGI (reference sequence). The V segment lost 2 bases and the J segment 2 bases; nucleotides outside the gene matches: 4.

The TCR was taken from a woman between 45 and 65 years old with acute or convalescent COVID-19. The chain is built from TRBV6-6 and TRBJ2-3; TRBD1 aligns across 7 bases. Material for sequencing was peripheral blood. CDR3 residues: CASSYAGTDTDTQYF. CDR3 coding DNA: TGTGCCAGCAGTTACGCCGGGACAGACACAGATACGCAGTATTTT.